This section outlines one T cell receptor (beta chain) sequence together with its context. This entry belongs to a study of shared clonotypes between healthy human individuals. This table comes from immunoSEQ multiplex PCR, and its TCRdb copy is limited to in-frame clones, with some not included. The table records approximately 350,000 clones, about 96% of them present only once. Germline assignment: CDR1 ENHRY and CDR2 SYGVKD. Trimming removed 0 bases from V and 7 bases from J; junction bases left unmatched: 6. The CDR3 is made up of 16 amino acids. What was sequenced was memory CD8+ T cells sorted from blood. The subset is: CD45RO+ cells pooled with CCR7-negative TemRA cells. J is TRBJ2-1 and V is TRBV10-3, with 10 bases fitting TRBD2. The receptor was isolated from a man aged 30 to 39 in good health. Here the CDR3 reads CAISESTSGLPNEQFF. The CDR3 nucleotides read TGTGCCATCAGTGAGTCGACTAGCGGGCTACCTAATGAGCAGTTCTTC.